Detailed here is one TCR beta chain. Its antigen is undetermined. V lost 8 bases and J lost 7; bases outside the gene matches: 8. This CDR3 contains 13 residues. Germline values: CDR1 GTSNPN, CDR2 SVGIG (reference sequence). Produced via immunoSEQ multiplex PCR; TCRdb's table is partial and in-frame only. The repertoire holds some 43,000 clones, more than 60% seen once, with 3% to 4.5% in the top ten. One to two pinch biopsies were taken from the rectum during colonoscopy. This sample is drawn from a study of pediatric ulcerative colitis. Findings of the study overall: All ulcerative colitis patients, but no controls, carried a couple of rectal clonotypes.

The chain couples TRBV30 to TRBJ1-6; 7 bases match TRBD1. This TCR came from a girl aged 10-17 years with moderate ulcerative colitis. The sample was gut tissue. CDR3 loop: CARTGTANSPLHF. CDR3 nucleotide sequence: TGTGCCAGAACCGGGACAGCAAATTCACCCCTCCACTTT.